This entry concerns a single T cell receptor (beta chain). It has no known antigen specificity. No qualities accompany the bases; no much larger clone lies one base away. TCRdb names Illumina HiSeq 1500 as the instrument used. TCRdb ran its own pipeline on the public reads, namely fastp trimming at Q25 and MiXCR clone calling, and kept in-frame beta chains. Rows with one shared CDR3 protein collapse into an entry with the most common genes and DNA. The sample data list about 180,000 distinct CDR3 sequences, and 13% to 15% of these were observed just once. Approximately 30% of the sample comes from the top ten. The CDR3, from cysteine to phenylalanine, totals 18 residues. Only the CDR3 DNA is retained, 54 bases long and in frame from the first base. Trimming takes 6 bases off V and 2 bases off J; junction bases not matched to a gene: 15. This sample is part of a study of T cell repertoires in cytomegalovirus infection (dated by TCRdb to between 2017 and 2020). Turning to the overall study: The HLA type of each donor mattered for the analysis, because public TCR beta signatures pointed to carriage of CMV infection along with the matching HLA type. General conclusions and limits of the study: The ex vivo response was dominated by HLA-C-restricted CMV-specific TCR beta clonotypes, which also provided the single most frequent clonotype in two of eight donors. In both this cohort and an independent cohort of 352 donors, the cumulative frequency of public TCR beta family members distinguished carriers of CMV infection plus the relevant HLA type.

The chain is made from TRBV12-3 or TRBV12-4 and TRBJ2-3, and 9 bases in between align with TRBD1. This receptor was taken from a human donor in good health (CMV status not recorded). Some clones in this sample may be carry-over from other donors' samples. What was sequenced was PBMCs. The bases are TGTGCCAGCAGACGTCGCGCCGGGACAGGGACCCTCACAGATACGCAGTATTTT. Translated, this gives CASRRRAGTGTLTDTQYF.